The 26 T cell receptor beta chains presented below share a single source sample, sequenced in a study of cytomegalovirus exposure and HLA in healthy donors. A multiplex PCR was run with 60 Vbeta primers and 13 Jbeta primers. Clones were sequenced by immunoSEQ multiplex PCR, and TCRdb holds only the in-frame ones, with some missing. The sample contains under 150,000 clones, over 60% of which appear only once. Sequenced: PBMCs. Receptor source: a man aged 25-45 years in good health and CMV-seropositive.

This clone was detected a few times. The chain couples TRBV4-3 to TRBJ1-1; tentatively, D is TRBD1 (5 bases). Germline CDR1 is LGHNA and CDR2 is YSLEER. Trimming shortened V by 3 bases and J by 4 bases, and 18 bases separated the two germline ends. The CDR3 has 16 residues. CDR3 sequence: CASSHPGTEGATEAFF. DNA for the CDR3: TGCGCCAGCAGCCACCCCGGAACAGAAGGGGCCACTGAAGCTTTCTTT.

This rearrangement joins TRBV6-5 to TRBJ2-2, with D perhaps matching TRBD1 (6 bases). This CDR3 is 15 amino acids long. Germline V gives CDR1 MNHEY, CDR2 SVGAGI. Trimming took off 4 bases at V and 4 bases at J, with 13 bases between the two ends. The CDR3 region is CASSFQGWGTGELFF. The CDR3 nucleotides read TGTGCCAGCAGTTTCCAGGGGTGGGGCACCGGGGAGCTGTTTTTT.

This clone was observed a single time. The rearrangement uses TRBV27 and TRBJ1-2, with D hard to call. With 4 bases removed from V and 4 bases from J, the gap between germline ends came to 19 bases. CDR1 is MNHEY, CDR2 SMNVEV, per germline (reference sequence). The CDR3 extends over 16 amino acids. The CDR3 spells CASSSTGGGNLYGYTF. Written as DNA, the CDR3 is TGTGCCAGCAGTTCCACGGGTGGAGGGAACCTCTATGGCTACACCTTC.

This clone was detected only a few times. This chain joins TRBV28 and TRBJ1-2; D remains ambiguous. Germline CDR1 is MDHEN and CDR2 is SYDVKM. This CDR3 comprises 14 residues. V was pared by 6 bases and J by 4 bases, with 15 bases between. DNA for the CDR3: TGTGCCAGCAGCCCCGAGTTCCCTTCCTATGGCTACACCTTC. Protein sequence: CASSPEFPSYGYTF.

This chain connects TRBV6-1 to TRBJ1-4, with 9 bases that match TRBD1. CDR1 MNHNS and CDR2 SASEGT come from the germline V gene. The CDR3 totals 15 residues. V shed 1 base, J shed 8 bases, and the junction held 5 bases outside the gene matches. The CDR3 reads CASSEGRTGEEKLFF. CDR3 in DNA: TGTGCCAGCAGTGAAGGAAGGACAGGGGAAGAAAAACTGTTTTTT.

This chain joins TRBV7-2 and TRBJ2-7; the match to TRBD2 covers 7 bases. Germline V CDR1 and CDR2: SGHTA, FQGNSA. The CDR3 is 14 residues long. The V gene end was trimmed by 5 bases and the J gene end by 2 bases; junction bases not matched to a gene: 6. The CDR3: CASSPLAAPYEQYF. DNA for the CDR3: TGTGCCAGCAGCCCTCTAGCGGCACCCTACGAGCAGTACTTC.

The CDR3 DNA is TGTGCCAGCAGTTACTTGGACAGCAACTACGAGCAGTACTTC. Protein product: CASSYLDSNYEQYF. The chain couples TRBV6-6 to TRBJ2-7, with a weak D call TRBD1 (6 bases). Per germline, CDR1 MNHNY and CDR2 SVGAGI (reference sequence). Trimming cost V 1 base and J 3 bases, with 10 bases left between them. The CDR3 extends over 14 amino acids.

The gene calls are TRBV5-8 and TRBJ1-4; 11 bases agree with TRBD1. Germline V gives CDR1 SGHTS, CDR2 YDEGEE. Trimming removed 0 bases from V and 6 bases from J; junction bases left unmatched: 4. CDR3 length: 16 amino acids. The CDR3 DNA sequence: TGTGCCAGCAGCTTGGCCGGGACAGGGGGAGATGAAAAACTGTTTTTT. Protein: CASSLAGTGGDEKLFF.

The chain uses TRBV7-2 and TRBJ2-3; 8 positions match TRBD2. J lost 5 bases, V lost 8 bases, and 12 bases had no gene match. Germline V lookup: CDR1 SGHTA, CDR2 FQGNSA. The CDR3 has 15 amino acids. The CDR3 loop reads CASAIRGGYGDTQYF. The CDR3 nucleotides are TGTGCCAGCGCCATCCGCGGGGGGTATGGAGATACGCAGTATTTT.

This chain joins TRBV5-4 and TRBJ2-3; D is possibly TRBD2 (6 bases). The V gene lost 4 bases and the J gene lost 5 bases, with 17 bases spanning the gap. The length of the CDR3 is 15 residues. CDR1 and CDR2 from the germline V gene are SGHNT and YYREEE (reference sequence). CDR3 in amino acids: CASSLKTHGGDTQYF. As DNA, the CDR3 is TGTGCCAGCAGCCTTAAGACCCACGGGGGAGATACGCAGTATTTT.

The J gene is TRBJ2-7, the V gene TRBV10-3, with D possibly being TRBD1 (6 bases). Trimming cost V 3 bases and J 2 bases, with 17 bases left between them. This CDR3 comprises 16 residues. CDR1 and CDR2 (germline): ENHRY, SYGVKD. The CDR3 nucleotides are TGTGCCATCAGTGAACCAACGACAGGCGAAACCTACGAGCAGTACTTC. The encoded protein is CAISEPTTGETYEQYF.

This clone came up a few times. V usage is TRBV5-1 and J usage is TRBJ1-6; TRBD1 matches 9 bases. The CDR3 has 15 residues. Germline V gives CDR1 SGHRS, CDR2 YFSETQ. V lost 0 bases, J lost 10 bases, and 5 bases stayed unmatched. The CDR3 region is CASSLAGTGRSPLHF. CDR3 nucleotide sequence: TGCGCCAGCAGCTTGGCTGGGACAGGGAGGTCACCCCTCCACTTT.

The chain employs TRBV29-1 and TRBJ2-3; the match to TRBD2 covers 10 bases. The V and J ends lost 4 bases and 4 bases, in that order; junction bases with no gene match: 8. Germline V lookup: CDR1 SQVTM, CDR2 ANQGSEA. This CDR3 spans 15 amino acids. CDR3 loop: CSVASSLAGADTQYF. DNA of the CDR3: TGCAGCGTTGCGTCGTCGCTAGCGGGAGCAGATACGCAGTATTTT.

In this sample, this clone turned up once. The J gene is TRBJ1-6, the V gene TRBV7-2, with TRBD1 matching over 9 bases. Germline CDR1 is SGHTA and CDR2 is FQGNSA. CDR3 length equals 18 residues. The V and J ends lost 5 bases and 3 bases, in that order; junction bases with no gene match: 11. This CDR3 is CASSPNEQGAIYNSPLHF. The CDR3 DNA reads as TGTGCCAGCAGCCCTAATGAACAGGGGGCGATCTATAATTCACCCCTCCACTTT.

The chain couples TRBV7-9 to TRBJ2-3; 7 bases line up with TRBD1. Germline CDR1 reads SEHNR; CDR2 reads FQNEAQ (reference sequence). The CDR3 spans 16 residues. J gave up 0 bases and V 3 bases, and 6 bases lay outside the gene matches. The CDR3 DNA is TGTGCCAGCAGCTTTGGGGACAGCCCTAGCACAGATACGCAGTATTTT. This encodes CASSFGDSPSTDTQYF.

Only one count was recorded for this clone. The chain employs TRBV5-1 and TRBJ2-7, with D tentatively TRBD1 (5 bases). Trimming cost V 2 bases and J 3 bases, with 15 bases left between them. CDR3 length: 15 residues. Germline CDR1 reads SGHRS; CDR2 reads YFSETQ. CDR3 nucleotides: TGCGCCAGCAGCTTTCAGGGTGGCAGCCGCTACGAGCAGTACTTC. It translates to CASSFQGGSRYEQYF.

The chain is built from TRBV7-9 and TRBJ2-5; tentative D call: TRBD1 (5 bases). The end of the DNA fits TRBJ2-7 better, so the J call may be wrong. CDR3 length equals 14 residues. Germline CDR1 is SEHNR and CDR2 is FQNEAQ (reference sequence). The CDR3 DNA follows: TGTGCCAGCAGCTTATCCGACAGAACCTACGAGCAGTACTTC. It codes for CASSLSDRTYEQYF.

The chain joins TRBV4-3 to TRBJ1-2; D is ambiguous. The CDR3 is 15 residues long. The V gene lost 1 base and the J gene lost 5 bases, with 14 bases spanning the gap. Germline CDR1 and CDR2: LGHNA and YSLEER. CDR3 in amino acids: CASSQGSGEGYGYTF. The CDR3 DNA follows: TGCGCCAGCAGCCAAGGGTCTGGAGAGGGTTATGGCTACACCTTC.

V gene TRBV27 combines with J gene TRBJ2-7; a weak D match, TRBD2 (5 bases). The CDR3 consists of 15 residues. V lost 2 bases, J lost 3 bases, and 14 bases lay in between. Per germline, CDR1 MNHEY and CDR2 SMNVEV (reference sequence). The CDR3 DNA reads TGTGCCAGCAGTTTAATGGGCGGGCTGATCTACGAGCAGTACTTC. Translated: CASSLMGGLIYEQYF.

The rearrangement uses TRBV10-3 and TRBJ1-1; possible D gene TRBD1, 6 bases. The V and J ends lost 6 bases and 4 bases respectively, with 12 bases between them. The germline gives CDR1 ENHRY, CDR2 SYGVKD. The CDR3 length is 13 residues. CDR3 sequence (DNA): TGTGCCATCAGGAACAGGGAGGGCACTGAAGCTTTCTTT. Translating gives CAIRNREGTEAFF.

The chain carries TRBV2 and TRBJ2-7, with 7 nucleotides matching TRBD1. The CDR3 has 18 amino acids. Germline assignment: CDR1 SNHLY and CDR2 FYNNEI. J was trimmed by 3 bases and V by 2 bases; bases with no gene match: 16. The CDR3 reads CASSEWDSEEGYYYEQYF. CDR3 nucleotide sequence: TGTGCCAGCAGTGAATGGGACAGTGAGGAAGGGTACTACTACGAGCAGTACTTC.

The CDR3 spells CASSFGGGASYEQYF. DNA for the CDR3: TGCGCCAGCAGCTTCGGCGGGGGGGCGTCCTACGAGCAGTACTTC. The V and J genes are TRBV5-1 and TRBJ2-7; 9 nucleotides agree with TRBD2. This CDR3 region has 15 residues. The V segment lost 2 bases and the J segment 1 base; nucleotides outside the gene matches: 4. In germline, CDR1 is SGHRS, CDR2 YFSETQ.

The genes are TRBV5-4 and TRBJ2-1; 7 nucleotides line up with TRBD2. The CDR3 consists of 15 residues. CDR1 and CDR2 (germline): SGHNT, YYREEE (reference sequence). V was pared by 0 bases and J by 6 bases, with 6 bases of the junction left unmatched. As DNA, the CDR3 is TGTGCCAGCAGCTTGGGGCGGGAGAGGCCCAATGAGCAGTTCTTC. Amino acid sequence: CASSLGRERPNEQFF.

V usage is TRBV6-1 and J usage is TRBJ1-5, with D unclear. CDR1 and CDR2 from the germline V gene are MNHNS and SASEGT. The CDR3 is 14 residues long. Between the trimmed V and J ends, which lost 8 bases and 5 bases, there was a span of 16 bases. CDR3 DNA sequence: TGTGCCAGCTCGGGAGATCCCCGCTATCAGCCCCAGCATTTT. Amino acids: CASSGDPRYQPQHF.

V gene TRBV29-1 combines with J gene TRBJ2-2; 7 nucleotides align to TRBD1. CDR1 is SQVTM and CDR2 is ANQGSEA in the germline V gene. Trimming at V came to 7 bases and at J to 2 bases, leaving 10 bases not matched to a gene. This CDR3 is built from 15 residues. The CDR3 DNA reads TGCAGCGCCAGGGGGATGCACCCTAACACCGGGGAGCTGTTTTTT. This codes for CSARGMHPNTGELFF.

The chain recombines TRBV29-1 with TRBJ2-5, with 7 bases aligning to TRBD1. This CDR3 contains 12 residues. The germline V gene encodes CDR1 SQVTM and CDR2 ANQGSEA. V lost 3 bases to trimming and J lost 2 bases; unmatched junction nucleotides: 0. This chain's CDR3 is CSVDRGQETQYF. CDR3 nucleotide sequence: TGCAGCGTTGACAGGGGGCAAGAGACCCAGTACTTC.